The 29 T cell receptor beta chains presented below share a single source sample, sequenced in a study of blood T cell repertoires in COVID-19. Profiling relied on immunoSEQ multiplex PCR, and the TCRdb table lists in-frame clones only, not all of them. In the table there are some 370,000 clones, around 86% of which are singletons. The sequencing sample was made of PBMCs or T cells enriched from blood (not recorded which). The origin of the receptors is a woman aged 50 to 60 who had recovered from COVID-19.

The chain employs TRBV5-1 and TRBJ1-2, with D hard to call. This CDR3 comprises 15 residues. The ends were cut back, 3 bases at V and 7 bases at J, with 19 bases in the middle. The germline V gene has CDR1 SGHRS and CDR2 YFSETQ. The CDR3 is CASSSNTLPGSGYTF. CDR3 nucleotides: TGCGCCAGCAGCTCAAACACACTACCGGGGAGTGGCTACACCTTC.

J is TRBJ2-7 and V is TRBV27; tentatively, D is TRBD2 (5 bases). Looked up from germline, CDR1 is MNHEY and CDR2 is SMNVEV (reference sequence). Trimming shortened V by 4 bases and J by 2 bases, and 12 bases separated the two germline ends. There are 14 residues in the CDR3. CDR3 amino acids: CASSYRGITYEQYF. CDR3 in DNA: TGTGCCAGCAGTTACCGGGGAATCACCTACGAGCAGTACTTC.

This rearrangement joins TRBV15 to TRBJ1-1; D is possibly TRBD1 (5 bases). V lost 5 bases and J lost 11, with 21 bases in between. CDR3 length equals 14 residues. Germline V gives CDR1 LNHNV, CDR2 YYDKDF (reference sequence). DNA of the CDR3: TGTGCCACCAGCTCCGGACCCGACAGCTTCGGGGCTTTCTTT. Its protein product is CATSSGPDSFGAFF.

This clone was seen a few times. This chain links TRBV3-1 (or the pseudogene TRBV3-2) with TRBJ2-5; TRBD2 matches 7 bases. Germline CDR1 and CDR2: LGHDT and YNNKEL (reference sequence). This CDR3 is 13 amino acids long. V shed 7 bases and J 4 bases; nucleotides not matched to a gene: 6. CDR3 in amino acids: CASTMGGSETQYF. The CDR3 coding sequence is TGTGCCAGCACCATGGGAGGGTCAGAGACCCAGTACTTC.

This clone has just one count. This chain uses TRBV6-5 with TRBJ1-3; 9 bases map to TRBD1. Germline V gene sequence: CDR1 MNHEY, CDR2 SVGAGI. The CDR3 runs to 15 residues. V lost 6 bases, J lost 4 bases, and 7 bases stayed unmatched. DNA for the CDR3: TGTGCCAGCAGCCCCACAGGGGGCTCGGGAAACACCATATATTTT. Protein sequence: CASSPTGGSGNTIYF.

The chain is built from TRBV7-2 and TRBJ1-5, with no clear D. Germline CDR1 and CDR2: SGHTA and FQGNSA. This CDR3 is 14 amino acids long. Trimming pared 1 base from V and 3 bases from J, leaving 7 bases between. In DNA, the CDR3 is TGTGCCAGCAGCTTAGGACACATCAATCAGCCCCAGCATTTT. This gives the protein CASSLGHINQPQHF.

The chain combines TRBV6-1 with TRBJ1-5; D is unclear. The germline gives CDR1 MNHNS, CDR2 SASEGT. The V end was cut by 3 bases, the J end by 15 bases, with 18 bases between. This CDR3 has 13 residues. Written as DNA, the CDR3 is TGTGCCAGCAGTGAGGTTGGGCAGGCCCCTGGGCATTTT. Its translation: CASSEVGQAPGHF.

V usage is TRBV11-2 and J usage is TRBJ1-1, with a possible D match to TRBD1 (5 bases). Germline V gene data show CDR1 as SGHAT and CDR2 as FQNNGV. The CDR3 runs 14 residues. Trimming pared 5 bases from V and 7 bases from J, leaving 17 bases between. CDR3 DNA: TGTGCCAGCAGCACCCTAAACTGGGGGGGTGAAGCTTTCTTT. Translation gives CASSTLNWGGEAFF. Full variable domain (remainder filled in from reference TRBV11-2 and TRBJ1-1): EAGVAQSPRYKIIEKRQSVAFWCNPISGHATLYWYQQILGQGPKLLIQFQNNGVVDDSQLPKDRFSAERLKGVDSTLKIQPAKLEDSAVYLCASSTLNWGGEAFFGQGTRLTVV.

This clone has just one count. The J gene is TRBJ2-2, the V gene TRBV6-5, with 8 nucleotides matching TRBD1. V was pared by 7 bases and J by 7 bases, with 5 bases of the junction left unmatched. In germline, CDR1 is MNHEY, CDR2 SVGAGI. CDR3 length equals 13 residues. CDR3 loop: CASTGQGGGELFF. The CDR3 DNA reads as TGTGCCAGCACCGGACAGGGTGGCGGGGAGCTGTTTTTT.

The CDR3 loop is CASSFTPVSIQYF. The CDR3 DNA is TGTGCCAGCAGTTTTACCCCCGTCAGCATTCAGTACTTC. The chain recombines TRBV12-3 or TRBV12-4 with TRBJ2-4; D gene uncertain. Between the trimmed V and J ends, which lost 3 bases and 9 bases, there was a span of 12 bases. The CDR3 extends over 13 amino acids.

This clone was observed once. The genes are TRBV25-1 and TRBJ1-2; TRBD1 is a possible D gene (6 bases). The V and J ends lost 3 bases and 4 bases respectively, with 12 bases between them. The CDR3 extends over 14 amino acids. Per germline, CDR1 MGHDK and CDR2 SYGVNS. The CDR3 loop reads CASSDGQGLYGYTF. The DNA for the CDR3 is TGTGCCAGCAGTGATGGGCAGGGGCTCTATGGCTACACCTTC.

The chain's CDR3 is CASTPRTSGGAKTQYF. For the CDR3, the DNA is TGTGCCAGCACCCCGCGGACTAGCGGGGGGGCGAAGACCCAGTACTTC. The chain combines TRBV21-1 with TRBJ2-5; TRBD2 was called by the table and not checked on the DNA. TRBV21-1 is reported as a pseudogene. CDR3 length equals 16 residues.

This clone has a single count. This chain links TRBV19 with TRBJ2-1, with TRBD2 matching over 11 bases. Germline trimming cut 2 bases from V and 8 bases from J; bases unmatched to any gene: 8. In germline, CDR1 is LNHDA, CDR2 SQIVND (reference sequence). The CDR3 loop spans 16 amino acids. The CDR3 DNA is TGTGCCAGTAGTATACCTACTAGCGGGAGTTTCGATGAGCAGTTCTTC. It is translated as CASSIPTSGSFDEQFF.

The V and J genes are TRBV12-5 and TRBJ1-5, with D maybe TRBD1 (5 bases). Germline V gene sequence: CDR1 LGHNT, CDR2 FRNRAP. Trimming left V 2 bases short and J 2 bases short, with 13 bases between. The CDR3 runs 16 residues. This CDR3 is CASGLPGGSGNQPQHF. The CDR3 DNA reads TGTGCTAGTGGTTTGCCGGGGGGGTCGGGCAATCAGCCCCAGCATTTT.

The chain combines TRBV14 with TRBJ1-4; 8 bases line up with TRBD1. The CDR3 loop spans 15 amino acids. Looked up from germline, CDR1 is SGHDN and CDR2 is FVKESK. The V gene end was trimmed by 1 base and the J gene end by 8 bases; junction bases not matched to a gene: 6. The CDR3 protein is CASSQVAGGNEKLFF. The CDR3 bases are TGTGCCAGCAGCCAAGTTGCAGGGGGCAACGAAAAACTGTTTTTT.

The chain is built from TRBV11-1 and TRBJ1-2; 10 bases fit TRBD1. CDR1 and CDR2 from the germline V gene are SGHAT and FQDESV (reference sequence). CDR3 length: 15 amino acids. The V segment lost 5 bases and the J segment 5 bases; nucleotides outside the gene matches: 8. The CDR3 region is CASSPFADRGYGYTF. The CDR3 DNA sequence: TGTGCCAGCAGCCCCTTTGCGGACAGGGGGTATGGCTACACCTTC.

The chain recombines TRBV5-4 with TRBJ1-4; D remains ambiguous. Looked up from germline, CDR1 is SGHNT and CDR2 is YYREEE (reference sequence). This CDR3 contains 16 residues. V shed 1 base and J shed 2 bases, with 12 bases lying between them. The CDR3: CASSLTGRRTNEKLFF. CDR3 nucleotides: TGTGCCAGCAGCTTGACGGGGAGGAGGACTAATGAAAAACTGTTTTTT.

The rearrangement links TRBV18 to TRBJ1-5, with D perhaps matching TRBD1 (5 bases). There are 13 residues in the CDR3. Trimming took 3 bases from V and 6 from J, leaving 9 bases between them. CDR1 KGHSH and CDR2 LQKENI come from the germline V gene. CDR3 nucleotide sequence: TGTGCCAGCTCACCCAACGGGGGTCAGCCCCAGCATTTT. This gives the protein CASSPNGGQPQHF.

The gene calls are TRBV5-1 and TRBJ1-4, with D perhaps matching TRBD1 (6 bases). Germline lookup yields CDR1 SGHRS and CDR2 YFSETQ. The CDR3 has 16 amino acids. V lost 1 base and J 2 bases, leaving 12 bases between the germline ends. CDR3 protein: CASSLFGRGTNEKLFF. The DNA of the CDR3 is TGCGCCAGCAGCTTGTTTGGCAGGGGCACTAATGAAAAACTGTTTTTT.

This clone was picked up one time. V and J are TRBV6-5 and TRBJ1-1; D uncertain. Deletions cut 4 bases from V and 1 base from J, with 10 bases between. CDR1 is MNHEY, CDR2 SVGAGI, per germline. This CDR3 comprises 14 residues. The CDR3 nucleotides read TGTGCCAGCAGTTCGGCAGGCCAGAACACTGAAGCTTTCTTT. As protein: CASSSAGQNTEAFF.

The sample holds one count of this clone. This chain uses TRBV4-3 with TRBJ2-7, with a weak D call TRBD1 (5 bases). CDR1 is LGHNA and CDR2 is YSLEER in the germline V gene. CDR3 length equals 11 residues. Deletions cut 2 bases from V and 7 bases from J, with 6 bases between. The CDR3 DNA follows: TGCGCCAGCAGCCAAAGGGGAGAGCAGTACTTC. Translating it yields CASSQRGEQYF.

This rearrangement joins TRBV3-1 (or the pseudogene TRBV3-2) to TRBJ2-1; 11 nucleotides align to TRBD2. J lost 0 bases, V lost 3 bases, and 10 bases had no gene match. Per germline, CDR1 LGHDT and CDR2 YNNKEL (reference sequence). The CDR3 consists of 19 residues. The CDR3 sequence is CASSHRASGGFSSYNEQFF. The CDR3 DNA is TGTGCCAGCAGCCATCGGGCTAGCGGGGGGTTCAGCTCCTACAATGAGCAGTTCTTC.

The chain carries TRBV7-9 and TRBJ1-1; 10 bases map to TRBD1. The CDR3 is 15 amino acids. V shed 2 bases and J 6 bases; nucleotides not matched to a gene: 6. Germline V CDR1 and CDR2: SEHNR, FQNEAQ (reference sequence). CDR3 region: CASSLFRDRGAEAFF. DNA for the CDR3: TGTGCCAGCAGCTTATTCCGGGACAGGGGCGCTGAAGCTTTCTTT.

The chain couples TRBV3-1 (or the pseudogene TRBV3-2) to TRBJ1-3, with D unclear. The CDR3 totals 14 residues. Deletions cut 4 bases from V and 8 bases from J, with 15 bases between. Germline V lookup: CDR1 LGHDT, CDR2 YNNKEL (reference sequence). This CDR3 is CASSPLVMSDTIYF. The CDR3 DNA reads TGTGCCAGCAGCCCTCTGGTGATGTCGGACACCATATATTTT.

This chain joins TRBV30 and TRBJ1-2, with 8 bases identical to TRBD1. The CDR3 is made up of 13 amino acids. From germline, CDR1 is GTSNPN and CDR2 SVGIG (reference sequence). Trimming cost V 4 bases and J 5 bases; bases outside gene matches: 6. The CDR3, as DNA: TGTGCCTGGACCCCAGGGGGCAGGTATGGCTACACCTTC. Encoded protein: CAWTPGGRYGYTF.

The chain is built from TRBV3-1 (or the pseudogene TRBV3-2) and TRBJ1-2; no clear D gene. The germline gives CDR1 LGHDT, CDR2 YNNKEL (reference sequence). Trimming cost V 4 bases and J 3 bases, with 15 bases left between them. The CDR3 contains 15 residues. CDR3 loop: CASSPLGRGYYGYTF. DNA of the CDR3: TGTGCCAGCAGCCCCCTTGGGCGGGGATACTATGGCTACACCTTC.

The chain has TRBV19 and TRBJ1-1, with D unresolved. The CDR3 sequence is 16 residues long. Germline V gene sequence: CDR1 LNHDA, CDR2 SQIVND (reference sequence). The V end lost 3 bases, the J end lost 3 bases, and 17 bases lay between the germline ends. The CDR3 DNA follows: TGTGCCAGTAGTATCGCGGCATTCCGAGGGTACACTGAAGCTTTCTTT. Its translation: CASSIAAFRGYTEAFF.

CDR3 nucleotides: TGTGCCAGCAGCCCCGGACGGGGGGAGCCCCAGCATTTT. Its protein is CASSPGRGEPQHF. V usage is TRBV7-9 and J usage is TRBJ1-5; D might be TRBD1 (5 bases). V dropped 5 bases and J dropped 8 bases, with 13 bases sitting between them. CDR3 length equals 13 residues. The germline gives CDR1 SEHNR, CDR2 FQNEAQ (reference sequence).

The chain is built from TRBV9 and TRBJ1-2, with 8 bases matching TRBD1. V trimming: 4 bases; J trimming: 5 bases; junction bases outside the gene matches: 10. CDR1 is SGDLS, CDR2 YYNGEE, per germline. The CDR3 sequence is 15 residues long. For the CDR3, the DNA is TGTGCCAGCAGCACTCAGGGGGCCGGTGGATATGGCTACACCTTC. This translates into CASSTQGAGGYGYTF.